The rows below give T cell receptor beta chains drawn from one sample of a study of blood T cell repertoires in COVID-19. Measured with immunoSEQ multiplex PCR; TCRdb has only the in-frame clones, and not every one. Of approximately 180,000 clones in the sample, roughly 85% are singletons; the top ten hold roughly 28%. Sample: peripheral blood. Receptors were obtained from a woman aged 70 to 79 with acute or convalescent COVID-19. Each CDR3 is given with its conserved first and last residue. A D gene is named only where the DNA matches it firmly. The listing skips clone size in some rows; elsewhere it reads once, few, many or a size class.

abundance	v_gene	len	d_gene	j_gene	CDR3nt	CDR3aa
NA	TRBV19	15	NA	TRBJ1-4	TGTGCCAGTAGTACATGGACGGACTTTAATGAAAAACTGTTTTTT	CASSTWTDFNEKLFF
NA	TRBV29-1	13	NA	TRBJ2-5	TGCAGCGTTGTGTCGGGGATAGGAGAGACCCAGTACTTC	CSVVSGIGETQYF
NA	TRBV7-2	13	NA	TRBJ2-5	TGTGCCAGCAGCGCCGGGGGTGGGGAGACCCAGTACTTC	CASSAGGGETQYF
NA	TRBV5-1	15	TRBD1	TRBJ2-7	TGCGCCAGCAGCTTGGACGGGACAGGAGCCTACGAGCAGTACTTC	CASSLDGTGAYEQYF
NA	TRBV2	13	NA	TRBJ1-6	TGTGCCAGCAGTGAAGGGCCCAACTCACCCCTCCACTTT	CASSEGPNSPLHF
NA	TRBV6-5	15	NA	TRBJ2-7	TGTGCCAGCCGATTTGGACTAAGAAGCTCCTACGAGCAGTACTTC	CASRFGLRSSYEQYF
once	TRBV6-5	14	TRBD2	TRBJ2-7	TGTGCCAGCAGAGCGGGAGCCAGTGCCTACGAGCAGTACTTC	CASRAGASAYEQYF
once	TRBV3-1/TRBV3-2	18	TRBD2	TRBJ2-2	TGTGCCAGCAGCCAGCAATGGACTAGCGGGAGAGGCGCCGGGGAGCTGTTTTTT	CASSQQWTSGRGAGELFF
NA	TRBV4-1	13	NA	TRBJ2-7	TGCGCCAGCAGCCAAGAATGGGAAGGGGCTAGGTACTTC	CASSQEWEGARYF
once	TRBV29-1	13	TRBD2	TRBJ2-7	TGCAGCGTCACCATGGTGGCTAGCGGGATGCAGTACTTC	CSVTMVASGMQYF
NA	TRBV7-3	15	TRBD1	TRBJ2-2	TGTGCCAGCAGCCTGGGACAGGGGGGGACCGGGGAGCTGTTTTTT	CASSLGQGGTGELFF
NA	TRBV3-1/TRBV3-2	16	TRBD2	TRBJ2-3	TGTGCCAGCAGCCAAGAGTGGCGGGAGGCCACAGATACGCAGTATTTT	CASSQEWREATDTQYF
NA	TRBV2	13	TRBD1	TRBJ1-2	TGTGCCAGCAGGGAGGACAGGGAGTATGGCTACACCTTC	CASREDREYGYTF
NA	TRBV7-8	14	NA	TRBJ1-1	TGTGCCAGCAGCTTAGGGGTTCGGGTTGCTGAAGCTTTCTTT	CASSLGVRVAEAFF